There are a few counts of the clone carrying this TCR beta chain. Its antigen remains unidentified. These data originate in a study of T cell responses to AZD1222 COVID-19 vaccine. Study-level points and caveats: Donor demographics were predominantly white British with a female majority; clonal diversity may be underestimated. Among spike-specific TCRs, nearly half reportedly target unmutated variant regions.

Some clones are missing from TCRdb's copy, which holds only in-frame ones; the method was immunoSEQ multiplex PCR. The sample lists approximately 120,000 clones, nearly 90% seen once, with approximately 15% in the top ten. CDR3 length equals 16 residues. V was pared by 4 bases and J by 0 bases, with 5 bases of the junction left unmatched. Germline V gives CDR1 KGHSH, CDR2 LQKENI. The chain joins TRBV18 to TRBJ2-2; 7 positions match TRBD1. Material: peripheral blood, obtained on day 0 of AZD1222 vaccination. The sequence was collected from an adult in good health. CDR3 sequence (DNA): TGTGCCAGCTCACTCGGACAGGTTGCGAACACCGGGGAGCTGTTTTTT. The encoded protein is CASSLGQVANTGELFF.